This TCR beta chain was documented in a study of long-term antiretroviral therapy in people with HIV (dated by TCRdb to 2021 to 2024). Notes on the research overall: Collection of the earliest samples took place about a decade ahead of the 2015 WHO recommendation for immediate ART, at a time when ART was typically delayed until CD4 counts fell. A retrospective serial study tested whether ART initiation and durable HIV suppression were associated with changes in peripheral blood TRB repertoire composition and diversity. Among the approximately 32 participants with HIV, eleven to twelve were female. No cross-contamination during QIAcube processing turned up in test extractions that ran a monoclonal T-cell line alongside about 35 polyclonal samples. A total of fewer than 250 cryopreserved PBMC samples came from 25 to 30 adults with confirmed HIV infection and were collected serially over a mean of roughly six years (range 1-12).

Inclusion was restricted to participants for whom at least one PBMC sample before ART initiation and at least two post-ART samples were available. Every participant with HIV received treatment in the United States of America. Before DNA extraction, cryopreserved samples of about 1-11 million PBMC were thawed and then washed. At the time of the earliest PBMC sample, participants with HIV were aged between roughly 23 and 60 years. PBMC samples were contributed by each participant from 1-4 timepoints before ART initiation and 2-8 timepoints after ART initiation, with a median of 7 samples. Serial HIV viral load, CD4+ T-cell count, ART history and demographic data were obtained for every participant. Genomic DNA was extracted from unsorted PBMC with a Qiagen kit on a QIAcube, with processing performed in batches of 12 samples. The immunoSEQ hsTCRB v3.0 assay was used at survey level resolution to sequence the TRB variable region. The targeted TRB sequencing depth was roughly 35,000-50,000 T-cell genomes per sample. An Illumina MiSeq with a v3 150-cycle kit was used to sequence the pooled TRB libraries. In the source study's methods: Repertoire analysis ran in R within a reproducible Nextflow workflow covering QC, data transformation and analysis. Custom analyses were implemented in LymphoSeq2, an R package for AIRR-Seq data exploration. A handful of samples that produced fewer than 5000 total TRB sequences were removed, so some 180 HIV repertoires were analyzed. Among the 180 to 200 HIV repertoires that were kept, some 60 were collected before ART initiation and roughly 130 were collected after ART initiation. Repertoires were downsampled to 5000 TRB nucleotide sequences, with summary statistics averaged over 100 downsampling iterations. TRB sequences were retained for analysis only if CDR3 regions of at least seven amino acids were present. Diversity was assessed using a clonality score derived from Shannon entropy and using the Gini coefficient. In the repertoire networks, any two of the top 5000 CDR3 amino acid sequences were linked whenever the two sequences differed by an edit distance of one. Antigen specificity groups and MHC restriction were predicted for TRB CDR3 amino acid sequences with GLIPH2. Known CMV, EBV, HIV or tissue antigen associations were flagged by matching CDR3 amino acid sequences against VDJdb and McPAS-TCR. Pre-ART, post-ART and control groups were compared with Wilcoxon signed-rank tests and Holm-Bonferroni correction. As stored in TCRdb, this immuneACCESS dataset retains in-frame rearrangements with V and J assigned. A fraction of the clones does not appear; measured against another copy, unresolved V genes explain less than half of the discrepancy, and the remainder lacks a known reason. Clonal size and the V and J genes are those of that table, whereas D and trimming came from the DNA. This sample gives fewer than 25,000 clones in total; around three quarters of them show up just once. The ten largest account for 14% of the sample.

Overall study outcomes, separate from this receptor: HIV repertoires had narrower CDR3 length ranges than controls, and the network structure suggested an antigen-experienced repertoire that shifted only slightly toward naive after ART. Expanded TRB clones identified before ART initiation dominated the repertoire across all time points, though the dominance fluctuated and decreased in many PLHIV after ART. The samples span the years 2004 to 2017, and the ART regimens used may be less effective than current regimens. No data were available on ART adherence, viral resistance or therapy changes, limiting inferences about post-ART repertoire changes. Since PBMC availability was limited, sequencing covered only the TCR beta chain, with no alpha chain pairing. Because cell numbers in pre-ART samples were limited, unsorted PBMC were profiled instead of sorted CD4+ and CD8+ T cells. A significant increase in TRB diversity was found to be associated with ART initiation, although TRB diversity was observed to remain significantly below that of transplant donor controls even after long-term ART.

The V end gives up 7 bases and the J end 8 bases, leaving 9 bases in the junction not matched to a gene. Per the germline V gene (reference sequence), LNHDA is the CDR1 and SQIVND is the CDR2. The cysteine opens and the phenylalanine closes a CDR3 of 13 amino acids. The DNA shown is the 39-base CDR3, in frame from base 1. Comment on this clone: No antigen is known for it. The input lacks base qualities; no much larger clone sits a single base away.

This specimen was unsorted PBMCs, taken 2.9 years after starting antiretroviral therapy. The clonotype originates from a woman aged 25-40 years with HIV. Recombination joined TRBV19 with TRBJ1-2; 8 bases in between match TRBD1. The sequenced DNA: TGTGCCAGTAAGGACAGGGAAACGGAAGGCTACACCTTC. Translated, this gives CASKDRETEGYTF.